Below, 18 T cell receptor beta chains from the same sample are listed, as sequenced in a study of blood T cell repertoires in COVID-19. The data were produced by immunoSEQ multiplex PCR, yet TCRdb's version contains in-frame clones alone and is incomplete. The sample contains approximately 150,000 clones, roughly nine tenths of which appear only once. Input material: peripheral blood. All receptors derive from a human donor in a cohort sampled during active COVID-19.

The chain combines TRBV6-6 with TRBJ1-1; D perhaps matches TRBD1 (5 bases). The CDR3 extends over 14 amino acids. V lost 0 bases and J 4 bases, leaving 9 bases between the germline ends. Germline V gene data show CDR1 as MNHNY and CDR2 as SVGAGI (reference sequence). CDR3: CASSYSGAGTEAFF. The CDR3 DNA follows: TGTGCCAGCAGTTACTCAGGGGCTGGCACTGAAGCTTTCTTT.

This chain uses TRBV30 with TRBJ1-1; D unclear. The V gene lost 0 bases and the J gene lost 7 bases, with 12 bases spanning the gap. CDR1 and CDR2 (germline): GTSNPN, SVGIG (reference sequence). This CDR3 comprises 13 residues. The CDR3 nucleotides read TGTGCCTGGAGTGTTGGGTTTACAGTTGAAGCTTTCTTT. Protein: CAWSVGFTVEAFF.

The CDR3 reads CASSRIGGQETQYF. Written as DNA, the CDR3 is TGTGCCAGCAGCCGGATAGGGGGTCAAGAGACCCAGTACTTC. V usage is TRBV14 and J usage is TRBJ2-5; D possibly corresponds to TRBD1 (6 bases). Trimming took 4 bases from V and 2 from J, leaving 11 bases between them. This CDR3 has 14 amino acids. Germline V gives CDR1 SGHDN, CDR2 FVKESK.

The rearrangement links TRBV9 to TRBJ2-1; 7 bases fit TRBD2. Looked up from germline, CDR1 is SGDLS and CDR2 is YYNGEE. The length of the CDR3 is 16 residues. V trimming: 0 bases; J trimming: 4 bases; junction bases outside the gene matches: 7. This chain's CDR3 is CASSVGWGGQYNEQFF. The CDR3 coding sequence is TGTGCCAGCAGCGTAGGGTGGGGAGGGCAATACAATGAGCAGTTCTTC.

The chain links TRBV27 to TRBJ1-3, with 7 bases identical to TRBD1. The CDR3 loop spans 15 amino acids. From germline, CDR1 is MNHEY and CDR2 SMNVEV (reference sequence). J lost 2 bases, V lost 6 bases, and 7 bases had no gene match. The CDR3 spells CASSPRGVTGNTIYF. The CDR3 region has the DNA TGTGCCAGCAGCCCCAGGGGGGTAACTGGAAACACCATATATTTT.

V and J are TRBV7-2 and TRBJ1-5; D call uncertain. The CDR3 has 13 amino acids. Germline CDR1 and CDR2: SGHTA and FQGNSA. V was shortened by 4 bases and J by 5 bases, with 9 bases between the two germline ends. The CDR3 here is CASSSHPDQPQHF. Here the CDR3 DNA reads TGTGCCAGCAGCTCCCACCCGGATCAGCCCCAGCATTTT.

This chain joins TRBV18 and TRBJ2-7; TRBD1 agrees at 10 bases. The CDR3 length is 12 residues. After removal of 5 bases from V and 7 bases from J, the junction contained 2 bases not matched to a gene. CDR1 and CDR2 from the germline V gene are KGHSH and LQKENI. The CDR3: CASSGTGEEQYF. In DNA form, the CDR3 reads TGTGCCAGCTCAGGGACAGGGGAGGAGCAGTACTTC. Based on the CDR3 plus reference TRBV18 and TRBJ2-7, the full variable domain is NAGVMQNPRHLVRRRGQEARLRCSPMKGHSHVYWYRQLPEEGLKFMVYLQKENIIDESGMPKERFSAEFPKEGPSILRIQQVVRGDSAAYFCASSGTGEEQYFGPGTRLTVT.

The chain links TRBV3-1 (or the pseudogene TRBV3-2) to TRBJ2-1; D is unresolved. Germline assignment: CDR1 LGHDT and CDR2 YNNKEL (reference sequence). This CDR3 is 14 amino acids long. Trimming left V 2 bases short and J 4 bases short, with 9 bases between. The DNA for the CDR3 is TGTGCCAGCAGCCAACGGTCTCATTACAATGAGCAGTTCTTC. This encodes CASSQRSHYNEQFF.

The gene calls are TRBV13 and TRBJ2-7, with D perhaps TRBD2 (6 bases). The CDR3 length is 15 residues. Trimming took 4 bases from V and 0 from J, leaving 13 bases between them. The germline V gene encodes CDR1 PRHDT and CDR2 FYEKMQ (reference sequence). CDR3 protein: CASSSSSASSYEQYF. The CDR3 region has the DNA TGTGCCAGCAGCTCGTCTAGCGCCTCCTCCTACGAGCAGTACTTC. Together with reference TRBV13 and TRBJ2-7, the CDR3 gives the full variable domain: AAGVIQSPRHLIKEKRETATLKCYPIPRHDTVYWYQQGPGQDPQFLISFYEKMQSDKGSIPDRFSAQQFSDYHSELNMSSLELGDSALYFCASSSSSASSYEQYFGPGTRLTVT.

This clone was observed a single time. One end of the junction is discordant with germline, which a read error may explain. The chain joins TRBV11-2 to TRBJ2-7, with TRBD2 matching 9 bases. This CDR3 is 15 amino acids long. Germline CDR1 SGHAT, CDR2 FQNNGV. The CDR3 reads CASRLAGVLSYEQYF. The CDR3 DNA follows: TGTGCCAGCAGGTTAGCGGGAGTCCTTTCCTACGAGCAGTACTTC. Using reference TRBV11-2 and TRBJ2-7 for the parts outside the CDR3, the full variable domain is EAGVAQSPRYKIIEKRQSVAFWCNPISGHATLYWYQQILGQGPKLLIQFQNNGVVDDSQLPKDRFSAERLKGVDSTLKIQPAKLEDSAVYLCASRLAGVLSYEQYFGPGTRLTVT.

The chain uses TRBV11-2 and TRBJ1-1; D uncertain. The CDR3 is made up of 15 amino acids. V was pared by 5 bases and J by 0 bases, with 13 bases between. Per the germline V gene, CDR1 is SGHAT and CDR2 is FQNNGV. The chain's CDR3 is CASSQTDQMNTEAFF. CDR3 DNA sequence: TGTGCCAGCAGCCAAACCGATCAGATGAACACTGAAGCTTTCTTT.

This clone was counted once. The V call is TRBV10-1, the J call TRBJ1-1, with 7 positions matching TRBD1. This CDR3 is 13 amino acids long. Germline assignment: CDR1 WNHNN and CDR2 SYGVQD (reference sequence). Losses at the gene ends were 4 bases for V and 4 bases for J; bases not matched to a gene: 3. The CDR3 loop reads CASSGGTATEAFF. The DNA for the CDR3 is TGCGCCAGCAGTGGTGGGACAGCCACTGAAGCTTTCTTT.

V and J are TRBV27 and TRBJ1-1; possible D gene TRBD1, 5 bases. This CDR3 has 14 amino acids. CDR1 is MNHEY and CDR2 is SMNVEV in the germline V gene (reference sequence). V gave up 8 bases and J gave up 5 bases, with 18 bases separating them. The CDR3 DNA is TGTGCCAGCTCACCTACCAGGGTGGGGACTGAAGCTTTCTTT. Translation gives CASSPTRVGTEAFF.

The rearrangement uses TRBV19 and TRBJ1-1; 9 bases are a match to TRBD1. Per the germline V gene, CDR1 is LNHDA and CDR2 is SQIVND (reference sequence). The J segment lost 6 bases and the V segment lost 2 bases, leaving 7 bases of the junction unmatched. The CDR3 runs to 15 residues. In DNA form, the CDR3 reads TGTGCCAGTAGTATACGCACAGGGGGCAGGGCTGAAGCTTTCTTT. Protein: CASSIRTGGRAEAFF.

V gene TRBV19 combines with J gene TRBJ1-5, with a weak D call TRBD1 (5 bases). In germline, CDR1 is LNHDA, CDR2 SQIVND (reference sequence). V gave up 9 bases and J gave up 3 bases, with 12 bases separating them. This CDR3 comprises 13 residues. DNA of the CDR3: TGTGCCAGCTCAGGGTTCACCAATCAGCCCCAGCATTTT. Translated, it gives CASSGFTNQPQHF.

This clone was detected once. The rearrangement links TRBV9 to TRBJ1-1, with 8 positions matching TRBD1. This CDR3 contains 13 residues. The ends lost 3 bases at V and 6 bases at J; junction bases unmatched: 4. Germline-derived CDR1 and CDR2 are SGDLS and YYNGEE. CDR3 DNA: TGTGCCAGCAGCGGCCAGGGGGCCGCTGAAGCTTTCTTT. The encoded protein is CASSGQGAAEAFF.

The chain employs TRBV28 and TRBJ1-3; no definite D call. V was clipped by 5 bases and J by 0 bases, with 17 bases between them. The CDR3 runs 17 residues. Germline V gene sequence: CDR1 MDHEN, CDR2 SYDVKM. The CDR3 sequence is CASSLPSGRHSGNTIYF. The DNA for the CDR3 is TGTGCCAGCAGTCTTCCTTCTGGCAGACACTCTGGAAACACCATATATTTT. Filled out from reference TRBV28 and TRBJ1-3, the complete variable domain reads DVKVTQSSRYLVKRTGEKVFLECVQDMDHENMFWYRQDPGLGLRLIYFSYDVKMKEKGDIPEGYSVSREKKERFSLILESASTNQTSMYLCASSLPSGRHSGNTIYFGEGSWLTVV.

This clone has just one count. The chain combines TRBV5-6 with TRBJ2-7; D possibly corresponds to TRBD2 (5 bases). The V gene lost 2 bases and the J gene lost 5 bases, with 8 bases spanning the gap. Germline V lookup: CDR1 SGHDT, CDR2 YYEEEE. The CDR3 totals 12 residues. The CDR3 nucleotides read TGTGCCAGCAGCTTCGAGGAGGACGAGCAGTACTTC. This translates into CASSFEEDEQYF.